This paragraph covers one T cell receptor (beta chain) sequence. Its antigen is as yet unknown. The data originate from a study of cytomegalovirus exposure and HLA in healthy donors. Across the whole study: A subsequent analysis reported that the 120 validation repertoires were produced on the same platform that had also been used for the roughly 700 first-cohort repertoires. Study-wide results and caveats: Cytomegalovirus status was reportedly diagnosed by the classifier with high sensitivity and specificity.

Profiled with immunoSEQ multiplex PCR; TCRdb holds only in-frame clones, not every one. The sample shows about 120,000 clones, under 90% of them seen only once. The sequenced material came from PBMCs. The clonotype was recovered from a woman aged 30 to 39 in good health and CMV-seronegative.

DNA for the CDR3: TGTGCCAGCTCCCCATCGGAACAGGGCGAATACGAGCAGTACTTC. It encodes CASSPSEQGEYEQYF. The chain uses TRBV6-1 and TRBJ2-7; a possible D gene is TRBD1 (6 bases). V lost 8 bases and J lost 4, with 21 bases in between. The CDR3 contains 15 residues. Germline CDR1 MNHNS, CDR2 SASEGT.